This T cell receptor (beta chain) was identified during a study of T cells in Graves' hyperthyroidism and ophthalmopathy. Study in general: It was at initial diagnosis, before any treatment, that peripheral blood was collected. Regarding the study as a whole: The majority of expanded thyroid clonotypes above 0.001 also appeared in blood.

On this clonotype itself: Its antigen remains unknown.

RNA transcripts served as the template for amplifying TCR beta CDR3 regions. First-round RT-PCR with HTBI primers amplified the TCR CDR3 region. TCRdb redid the calling of the multiplex PCR reads with MiXCR, one entry per CDR3 protein. This table holds 700,000 or so distinct CDR3 sequences, roughly 15% found once. Germline CDR1 SGHNT, CDR2 YENEEA. V shed 5 bases and J 1 base; nucleotides not matched to a gene: 10. This CDR3 spans 16 amino acids. The TCR was taken from a man aged 18 to 29 with Graves' hyperthyroidism. The specimen was blood. This rearrangement joins TRBV11-3 to TRBJ2-7; 8 nucleotides match TRBD2. Written as DNA, the CDR3 is TGTGCCAGCAGCGGAGGGACTAGAGGGGCTTCCTACGAGCAGTACTTC. This translates into CASSGGTRGASYEQYF.